This TCR beta chain was obtained from a study of shared clonotypes between healthy human individuals. For the study at large: The people who gave samples were a couple of women and a few men aged 18 to 49.

This table comes from immunoSEQ multiplex PCR, and its TCRdb copy is limited to in-frame clones, with some not included. This sample carries about 2.3 million clones, just over 90% of them seen once, and the ten largest clones take about 0.37%. Notes on this clone: Other DNA variants within this sample encode the same CDR3.

The J segment lost 5 bases and the V segment lost 2 bases, leaving 4 bases of the junction unmatched. In germline, CDR1 is MDHEN, CDR2 SYDVKM. CDR3 length equals 14 residues. The TCR comes from a man younger than 35 in good health. Some clones in this sample may be carry-over from other donors' samples. The sequenced material came from naive CD4+ T cells from PBMCs. Stated subset: CD45RA+ positively selected. The genes are TRBV28 and TRBJ2-5, with 8 bases fitting TRBD1. The CDR3 bases are TGTGCCAGCAGTTTAGGACAGGGTATTGAGACCCAGTACTTC. Translated, it gives CASSLGQGIETQYF.